Listed here are 19 T cell receptor beta chains from one sample, sequenced in a study of cytomegalovirus exposure and HLA in healthy donors. The PCR employed 60 Vbeta primers together with 13 Jbeta primers. Produced via immunoSEQ multiplex PCR; TCRdb's table is partial and in-frame only. Among about 89,000 clones listed, about 85% were seen once. The source material was PBMCs. Receptor source: a female donor in good health and CMV-seropositive.

The rearrangement joins TRBV6-5 to TRBJ2-3, with 13 bases identical to TRBD2. The CDR3 runs 16 residues. V gave up 4 bases and J gave up 5 bases; unmatched junction bases: 6. The germline CDR1 and CDR2 sequences are MNHEY and SVGAGI. The CDR3 here is CASSSGLAGVGDTQYF. The CDR3 DNA reads TGTGCCAGCAGTTCTGGACTAGCGGGAGTAGGAGATACGCAGTATTTT.

The chain employs TRBV30 and TRBJ2-1; the D gene is possibly TRBD2 (7 bases). The V gene's germline CDR1 is GTSNPN and CDR2 SVGIG (reference sequence). The CDR3 has 13 amino acids. V was cut by 0 bases and J by 7 bases, with 10 bases left in between. The CDR3 sequence: CAWSVGGGNEQFF. DNA for the CDR3: TGTGCCTGGAGTGTAGGGGGGGGGAATGAGCAGTTCTTC.

V usage is TRBV12-2 and J usage is TRBJ2-1; TRBD2, the table's D call, was not compared with the DNA. TRBV12-2 represents a pseudogene. The CDR3 loop spans 14 amino acids. This CDR3 reads CASRSQVSPDEQFF. The CDR3 nucleotides read TGTGCAAGTCGCTCCCAAGTGTCCCCGGATGAGCAGTTCTTC.

This chain links TRBV19 with TRBJ1-4; D possibly corresponds to TRBD1 (5 bases). Germline-derived CDR1 and CDR2 are LNHDA and SQIVND (reference sequence). The CDR3 is made up of 14 amino acids. V lost 1 base and J lost 8, with 11 bases in between. The CDR3 bases are TGTGCCAGTAGTATAGGAGGGACTACAGAAAAACTGTTTTTT. Its protein product is CASSIGGTTEKLFF.

The V gene is TRBV30, the J gene TRBJ2-5; the match to TRBD2 covers 9 bases. The CDR3 sequence is 13 residues long. Germline CDR1 and CDR2: GTSNPN and SVGIG (reference sequence). With V trimmed by 4 bases and J by 6 bases, 6 bases remained unmatched. CDR3 amino acids: CAWNSGRPQTQYF. As DNA, the CDR3 is TGTGCCTGGAATAGCGGGAGACCTCAGACCCAGTACTTC. The whole variable domain, remainder taken from reference TRBV30 and TRBJ2-5, is SQTIHQWPATLVQPVGSPLSLECTVEGTSNPNLYWYRQAAGRGLQLLFYSVGIGQISSEVPQNLSASRPQDRQFILSSKKLLLSDSGFYLCAWNSGRPQTQYFGPGTRLLVL.

This rearrangement joins TRBV30 to TRBJ1-3; 11 nucleotides line up with TRBD1. The tail of the sequence fits TRBJ2-2 better, so the J call may be wrong. Germline V gene data show CDR1 as GTSNPN and CDR2 as SVGIG (reference sequence). The CDR3 consists of 15 residues. This chain's CDR3 is CAWSRGQGAVGELFF. The CDR3 region has the DNA TGTGCCTGGAGTCGAGGACAGGGGGCTGTCGGGGAGCTGTTTTTT.

In its sample, this clone was seen once. The rearrangement uses TRBV15 and TRBJ2-3; 10 nucleotides agree with TRBD2. V shed 0 bases, J shed 0 bases, and the junction held 9 bases outside the gene matches. This CDR3 contains 19 residues. Per germline, CDR1 LNHNV and CDR2 YYDKDF (reference sequence). The chain's CDR3 is CATSRDMLGLAKSTDTQYF. In DNA form, the CDR3 reads TGTGCCACCAGCAGAGATATGTTGGGACTAGCGAAAAGCACAGATACGCAGTATTTT. The whole variable domain, remainder taken from reference TRBV15 and TRBJ2-3, is DAMVIQNPRYQVTQFGKPVTLSCSQTLNHNVMYWYQQKSSQAPKLLFHYYDKDFNNEADTPDNFQSRRPNTSFCFLDIRSPGLGDTAMYLCATSRDMLGLAKSTDTQYFGPGTRLTVL.

The J gene is TRBJ1-2, the V gene TRBV30, with a weak D call TRBD1 (6 bases). Germline V CDR1 and CDR2: GTSNPN, SVGIG (reference sequence). Trimming removed 0 bases at V and 2 bases at J, with 13 bases between. The CDR3 runs to 15 residues. CDR3 protein: CAWSVLGTPNYGYTF. The CDR3 DNA is TGTGCCTGGAGTGTCCTGGGGACACCAAACTATGGCTACACCTTC.

The genes are TRBV5-1 and TRBJ2-1; a weak D match, TRBD1 (5 bases). Trimming cost V 0 bases and J 4 bases, with 11 bases left between them. Germline CDR1 and CDR2: SGHRS and YFSETQ. This CDR3 is built from 15 residues. The CDR3, as DNA: TGCGCCAGCAGCTTGGGGACACTGAATTACAATGAGCAGTTCTTC. Amino acids: CASSLGTLNYNEQFF.

The gene calls are TRBV5-6 and TRBJ2-7, with TRBD1 as a possible D gene (5 bases). The V and J ends lost 0 bases and 6 bases respectively, with 7 bases between them. CDR1 and CDR2 (germline): SGHDT, YYEEEE. The CDR3 is 12 residues long. CDR3 DNA sequence: TGTGCCAGCAGCTTGGGCAGGGCCGAGCAGTACTTC. This encodes CASSLGRAEQYF.

The genes are TRBV28 and TRBJ1-5, with D hard to call. The V end lost 2 bases, the J end lost 3 bases, and 14 bases lay between the germline ends. Germline-derived CDR1 and CDR2 are MDHEN and SYDVKM. The CDR3 contains 16 residues. CDR3 region: CASSLPLTFPNQPQHF. For the CDR3, the DNA is TGTGCCAGCAGTTTACCTCTAACCTTCCCCAATCAGCCCCAGCATTTT.

This clone was found once. This sequence joins TRBV6-5 and TRBJ1-1; D unclear. The V end was cut by 4 bases, the J end by 6 bases, with 12 bases between. Germline V gene data show CDR1 as MNHEY and CDR2 as SVGAGI. The CDR3 sequence is 13 residues long. CDR3 protein: CASSSTVPAEAFF. The CDR3 DNA is TGTGCCAGCAGTTCTACGGTGCCCGCTGAAGCTTTCTTT.

This sequence joins TRBV4-1 and TRBJ2-7; 12 bases are shared with TRBD1. V trimming: 1 base; J trimming: 6 bases; junction bases outside the gene matches: 4. The V gene's germline CDR1 is MGHRA and CDR2 YSYEKL. The CDR3 runs to 15 residues. CDR3 region: CASSQAGTGGSEQYF. DNA for the CDR3: TGCGCCAGCAGCCAAGCCGGGACAGGGGGCTCCGAGCAGTACTTC.

This clone was seen a single time. The V and J genes are TRBV2 and TRBJ2-7; 8 bases map to TRBD2. The length of the CDR3 is 14 residues. The ends lost 7 bases at V and 4 bases at J; junction bases unmatched: 9. The germline CDR1 and CDR2 sequences are SNHLY and FYNNEI. The CDR3 sequence is CASIELGLGYEQYF. CDR3 DNA sequence: TGTGCCAGCATCGAGTTGGGACTAGGTTACGAGCAGTACTTC.

J is TRBJ2-7 and V is TRBV13; no clear D gene. Germline assignment: CDR1 PRHDT and CDR2 FYEKMQ (reference sequence). V lost 5 bases to trimming and J lost 3 bases, with 8 bases between them. The CDR3 has 12 residues. CDR3 sequence: CASSIYSYEQYF. The CDR3 region has the DNA TGTGCCAGCAGCATCTACAGCTACGAGCAGTACTTC.

V is TRBV19 and J is TRBJ2-3, with D uncertain. This CDR3 region has 13 residues. Germline CDR1 reads LNHDA; CDR2 reads SQIVND (reference sequence). Trimming shortened V by 4 bases and J by 2 bases, and 7 bases separated the two germline ends. CDR3 residues: CASSTQSTDTQYF. Here the CDR3 DNA reads TGTGCCAGTAGTACCCAGTCCACAGATACGCAGTATTTT.

The V and J genes are TRBV18 and TRBJ1-1; 9 bases match TRBD1. This CDR3 spans 15 amino acids. Looked up from germline, CDR1 is KGHSH and CDR2 is LQKENI. V lost 3 bases and J lost 0; bases outside the gene matches: 2. The CDR3 coding sequence is TGTGCCAGCTCACCTTGGACAGGGGTGAACACTGAAGCTTTCTTT. This translates into CASSPWTGVNTEAFF. The full variable domain, in which reference TRBV18 and TRBJ1-1 provide the parts outside the CDR3, is NAGVMQNPRHLVRRRGQEARLRCSPMKGHSHVYWYRQLPEEGLKFMVYLQKENIIDESGMPKERFSAEFPKEGPSILRIQQVVRGDSAAYFCASSPWTGVNTEAFFGQGTRLTVV.

This clone has only one observation. This chain links TRBV7-2 with TRBJ1-5; the D gene is possibly TRBD1 (5 bases). Trimming cost V 5 bases and J 2 bases, with 19 bases left between them. CDR1 is SGHTA and CDR2 is FQGNSA in the germline V gene. This CDR3 comprises 17 residues. Here the CDR3 DNA reads TGTGCCAGCAGCCTACCCTCATTAGGGGCAGGCAATCAGCCCCAGCATTTT. The encoded protein is CASSLPSLGAGNQPQHF.

The rearrangement links TRBV5-1 to TRBJ2-7, with D maybe TRBD1 (5 bases). CDR1 is SGHRS, CDR2 YFSETQ, per germline. The CDR3 is 12 amino acids. V lost 2 bases to trimming and J lost 5 bases, with 8 bases between them. CDR3 DNA: TGCGCCAGCAGCTTTGCAGGGAACGAGCAGTACTTC. Translation gives CASSFAGNEQYF.